These 16 T cell receptor beta chains originate from one sample sequenced in a study of T cell repertoires in cytomegalovirus infection. Using its own MiXCR run on the reads, TCRdb lists one record per CDR3 protein. Seen here are fewer than 550,000 distinct CDR3 sequences, roughly 30% observed once, and the top ten hold around 13%. Input material: PBMCs. The receptors originated from a human donor in good health (CMV status not recorded). Some clones in this sample may be carry-over from other donors' samples.

This clonotype was detected many times. V gene TRBV7-2 combines with J gene TRBJ2-3, with D perhaps TRBD1 or TRBD2 (5 bases each). From germline, CDR1 is SGHTA and CDR2 FQGNSA. With 2 bases removed from V and 2 bases from J, the gap between germline ends came to 14 bases. CDR3 length equals 16 residues. CDR3 residues: CASSLLVRGLTDTQYF. In DNA, the CDR3 is TGTGCCAGCAGCTTATTAGTGAGGGGTCTCACAGATACGCAGTATTTT. The whole variable domain, remainder taken from reference TRBV7-2 and TRBJ2-3, is GAGVSQSPSNKVTEKGKDVELRCDPISGHTALYWYRQSLGQGLEFLIYFQGNSAPDKSGLPSDRFSAERTGGSVSTLTIQRTQQEDSAVYLCASSLLVRGLTDTQYFGPGTRLTVL.

V and J are TRBV2 and TRBJ2-1, with D unresolved. Germline V gene data show CDR1 as SNHLY and CDR2 as FYNNEI. Deletions cut 7 bases from V and 5 bases from J, with 9 bases between. The CDR3 spans 12 residues. The CDR3: CASMWQDNEQFF. The CDR3 DNA reads TGTGCCAGCATGTGGCAGGACAATGAGCAGTTCTTC.

This clonotype was counted once. The CDR3 ends on some other residue instead of the conserved phenylalanine or tryptophan, so this is likely a read error. The chain is built from TRBV5-4 and TRBJ2-1; TRBD2 agrees at 12 bases. Germline V gene data show CDR1 as SGHNT and CDR2 as YYREEE (reference sequence). V was pared by 3 bases and J by 3 bases, with 13 bases of the junction left unmatched. This CDR3 is 19 amino acids long. The CDR3 reads CASSWPSGGAVDNYNEQFL. CDR3 DNA: TGTGCCAGCAGCTGGCCTAGCGGGGGGGCGGTAGATAACTACAATGAGCAGTTCTTA.

The V and J genes are TRBV7-1 and TRBJ2-7, with D possibly matching TRBD2 (6 bases). TRBV7-1 carries the ORF label, with uncertain function. This CDR3 spans 14 amino acids. Deletions cut 5 bases from V and 1 base from J, with 12 bases between. For the CDR3, the DNA is TGTGCCAGCAGCCACCCGGGGGTGTCCTACGAGCAGTACTTC. Translating gives CASSHPGVSYEQYF.

This clonotype was detected a few times. DNA of the CDR3: TGTGCCAGTAGTAATACAGGAAATAGCAATCAGCCCCAGCATTTT. Its protein product is CASSNTGNSNQPQHF. The chain is built from TRBV19 and TRBJ1-5, with D maybe TRBD1 (5 bases). The CDR3 loop spans 15 amino acids. Trimming took 4 bases from V and 0 from J, leaving 10 bases between them. Germline V gene data show CDR1 as LNHDA and CDR2 as SQIVND (reference sequence).

This chain connects TRBV5-1 to TRBJ1-1; perhaps TRBD1 as D (5 bases). The CDR3 totals 16 residues. The V gene's germline CDR1 is SGHRS and CDR2 YFSETQ. Trimming took 4 bases from V and 0 from J, leaving 16 bases between them. The CDR3, as DNA: TGCGCCAGCAGCCTTTCGGGACTCAACATGAACACTGAAGCTTTCTTT. This sequence encodes CASSLSGLNMNTEAFF.

Concerning this clonotype: This is likely a read error, given that the CDR3 carries no conserved phenylalanine or tryptophan at its end. It is unclear where the CDR3 begins or ends on the DNA, so no DNA is shown, and the CDR3 is as TCRdb lists it. The V and J genes are TRBV7-2 and TRBJ2-3; the table's D call of TRBD1 was not tested on the DNA. The CDR3 sequence runs 15 residues, both termini included. Germline loops: CDR1 SGHTA, CDR2 FQGNSA. CDR3 protein: CASSFWTGVRDTQCC.

The chain has TRBV6-2 or TRBV6-3 and TRBJ2-3, with a possible D match to TRBD2 (7 bases). This CDR3 is built from 15 residues. Germline values: CDR1 MNHEY, CDR2 SVGEGT. Trimming pared 4 bases from V and 6 bases from J, leaving 17 bases between. CDR3 sequence: CASSFLGGPVDTQYF. In DNA form, the CDR3 reads TGTGCCAGCAGTTTCCTCGGGGGGCCTGTTGATACGCAGTATTTT.

This clonotype was seen more than once but under ten times. The chain employs TRBV11-3 and TRBJ2-1; TRBD2 might be the D (6 bases). Germline V gene data show CDR1 as SGHNT and CDR2 as YENEEA. V lost 4 bases and J 4 bases, leaving 11 bases between the germline ends. CDR3 length equals 14 residues. The DNA of the CDR3 is TGTGCCAGCAGCTGGGGGGAAGGATACAATGAGCAGTTCTTC. Its translation is CASSWGEGYNEQFF.

The chain uses TRBV6-6 and TRBJ1-1; D not resolved. V dropped 1 base and J dropped 11 bases, with 8 bases sitting between them. The CDR3 has 11 amino acids. CDR1 is MNHNY, CDR2 SVGAGI, per germline (reference sequence). In DNA form, the CDR3 reads TGTGCCAGCAGTTACTTGAAGGTGGCTTTCTTT. Residues: CASSYLKVAFF.

This chain links TRBV7-6 with TRBJ2-5; 7 nucleotides align to TRBD2. Germline loops: CDR1 SGHVS, CDR2 FNYEAQ. This CDR3 is built from 15 residues. J lost 2 bases, V lost 5 bases, and 8 bases had no gene match. CDR3 amino acids: CASSLDGGGQETQYF. CDR3 sequence (DNA): TGTGCCAGCAGCCTCGATGGCGGGGGACAAGAGACCCAGTACTTC.

The chain couples TRBV19 to TRBJ1-6, with D possibly matching TRBD1 (5 bases). The germline V and J ends were trimmed by 3 bases and 9 bases, with 18 bases remaining between them. Germline CDR1 LNHDA, CDR2 SQIVND (reference sequence). CDR3 length equals 16 residues. CDR3 DNA: TGTGCCAGTAGTATGCAGGGAACGGGGGGAATTTCACCCCTCCACTTT. Translating gives CASSMQGTGGISPLHF.

This clonotype was seen ten or more times. This chain uses TRBV7-8 with TRBJ2-1; TRBD2 aligns across 8 bases. Germline V lookup: CDR1 SGHVS, CDR2 FQNEAQ. The length of the CDR3 is 15 residues. The ends lost 4 bases at V and 1 base at J; junction bases unmatched: 3. The CDR3 loop reads CASSSRGGSYNEQFF. The CDR3, as DNA: TGTGCCAGCAGCTCACGGGGGGGGTCCTACAATGAGCAGTTCTTC. Together with reference TRBV7-8 and TRBJ2-1, the CDR3 gives the full variable domain: GAGVSQSPRYKVAKRGQDVALRCDPISGHVSLFWYQQALGQGPEFLTYFQNEAQLDKSGLPSDRFFAERPEGSVSTLKIQRTQQEDSAVYLCASSSRGGSYNEQFFGPGTRLTVL.

This clonotype was seen more than once but under ten times. The V and J genes are TRBV12-3 or TRBV12-4 and TRBJ1-4; D gene unclear. The CDR3 consists of 13 residues. Trimming shortened V by 6 bases and J by 8 bases, and 13 bases separated the two germline ends. CDR3 region: CASSSDIREKLFF. The CDR3 region has the DNA TGTGCCAGCAGCAGCGACATAAGAGAAAAACTGTTTTTT.

This clonotype was observed a few times. This chain links TRBV2 with TRBJ2-1; a possible D gene is TRBD1 (5 bases). CDR3 length: 13 residues. The V gene's germline CDR1 is SNHLY and CDR2 FYNNEI. Trimming pared 3 bases from V and 8 bases from J, leaving 11 bases between. This CDR3 reads CASSDNLGDEQFF. The CDR3 DNA follows: TGTGCCAGCAGTGACAACTTAGGGGATGAGCAGTTCTTC.

V gene TRBV19 combines with J gene TRBJ2-7; TRBD1 aligns across 11 bases. The CDR3 is 16 amino acids. J lost 3 bases, V lost 3 bases, and 7 bases had no gene match. Per the germline V gene, CDR1 is LNHDA and CDR2 is SQIVND (reference sequence). CDR3 in amino acids: CASSIPGTGGIYEQYF. The CDR3 DNA is TGTGCCAGTAGTATCCCCGGGACAGGGGGAATCTACGAGCAGTACTTC.